In this sample, the clone carrying this T cell receptor (beta chain) turned up many times. The CDR3 totals 13 residues. Deletions cut 1 base from V and 7 bases from J, with 11 bases between. Germline lookup yields CDR1 SGHTA and CDR2 FQGNSA. This sample is drawn from a study of identical twins. From the 5' RACE reads, TCRdb called clonotypes with MiXCR, one entry per CDR3 protein. The data show hundreds of thousands of distinct CDR3 sequences, with 20% to 25% seen just once and 4% to 5.5% held by the top ten. These records were also assigned to another study, of T cells expressing NK-cell markers.

The sequenced material came from PBMCs. The chain links TRBV7-2 to TRBJ2-7, with D perhaps TRBD1 (6 bases). The sequence derives from a woman aged 18-29 years in good health. As DNA, the CDR3 is TGTGCCAGCAGCTTAGGGGGCAGGGGAGAGCAGTACTTC. This codes for CASSLGGRGEQYF.